This TCR beta chain was captured in a study of blood T cell repertoires in COVID-19 (dated by TCRdb to about 2020). For context, the study as a whole: The collaborator samples originated in the United States, Italy and Spain and spanned the acute and convalescent phases of COVID-19. The prospective study material was composed of cDNA or gDNA derived from T cells, B-cell-depleted T cells, or PBMCs. The dataset comprised deeply sampled blood TCRbeta repertoires from subjects exposed to, actively infected with, or recovered from COVID-19. A freely available public database, intended as a resource for researchers studying the immune response to SARS-CoV-2, is where the repertoires were released. The samples were drawn from the first 160 participants of the ongoing ImmuneRACE study and from 1,254 subjects provided by 6 global collaborators. Sample metadata almost always included a de-identified subject ID, COVID-19 status, age in years and sex. HLA class I and class II types, where available, came from metadata supplied by the sample provider rather than from assay-based typing.

This clone was found a few times. Its recognized antigen is unknown. No base-level quality is on record; no much larger clone is a single base apart. What the work shows at the level of the full study, not this receptor alone: Clinical and demographic metadata were provided uncurated, with the amount varying by source and participant.

TCRbeta CDR3 regions were amplified from genomic DNA using the immunoSEQ Assay, a bias-controlled multiplex PCR. Turning to the authors' computational methods: The number of nucleated cells in each sample was estimated by amplification of reference gene primers within the assay. To quantify the absolute abundance of each unique TCRbeta CDR3 rearrangement, sequence reads were collapsed and filtered. For each sample, productive Simpson clonality was calculated as the square root of Simpson's diversity index across productive rearrangements. TCRdb took over this immuneACCESS table, retaining in-frame rearrangements with V and J assigned. Such tables are incomplete; in checked studies, under half of the missing clones stem from an unresolved V gene, and the remainder is unexplained. The V and J calls and the clone size are those of that table, but D and trimming were determined from the DNA. Within this sample are around 150,000 clones, with approximately 80% of them counted one time only. Approximately 6.5% of the sample comes from the top ten.

At the junction V is shortened by 6 bases and J by 0 bases; bases outside the gene matches: 9. The CDR3 sequence holds 16 residues, the cysteine and phenylalanine included. The entry retains the CDR3 DNA only, 48 bases that are in frame from base 1. CDR1 is given as MNHNY and CDR2 as SVGAGI, both from the germline V gene (reference sequence). Whole blood was collected in K2EDTA tubes by collaborating institutions according to the institutions' own protocols. For TCRbeta analysis, collaborators shipped samples as frozen whole blood, isolated PBMCs, or DNA extracted from either of those sample types. This clonotype originated in a human donor in a cohort sampled during active COVID-19. The chain joins TRBV6-6 to TRBJ1-2; 8 bases in between match TRBD1. The sequencing input was peripheral blood. CDR3 loop: CASRDGTGLANYGYTF. The nucleotide sequence is given as TGTGCCAGCAGAGACGGGACAGGACTCGCTAACTATGGCTACACCTTC.